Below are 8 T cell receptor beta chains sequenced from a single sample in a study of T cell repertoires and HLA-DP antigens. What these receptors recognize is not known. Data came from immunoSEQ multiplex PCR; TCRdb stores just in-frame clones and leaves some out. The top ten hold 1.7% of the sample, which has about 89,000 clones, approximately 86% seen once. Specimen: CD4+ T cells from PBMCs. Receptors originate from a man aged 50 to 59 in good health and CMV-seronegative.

The CDR3 bases are TGTGCCAGCAGCTCCTCCTCCGGGACGGATCATAGCAATCAGCCCCAGCATTTT. Translated: CASSSSSGTDHSNQPQHF. The chain is built from TRBV11-2 and TRBJ1-5; TRBD1 is a possible D gene (5 bases). Germline V lookup: CDR1 SGHAT, CDR2 FQNNGV. V lost 4 bases to trimming and J lost 0 bases, with 19 bases between them. The CDR3 is 18 residues long.

The CDR3 DNA follows: TGCGCCAGCAGCTTACAGGCGAGTAATGAAAAACTGTTTTTT. Translated: CASSLQASNEKLFF. The V call is TRBV5-1, the J call TRBJ1-4; perhaps TRBD1 as D (5 bases). This CDR3 has 14 amino acids. CDR1 is SGHRS and CDR2 is YFSETQ in the germline V gene. V was cut by 2 bases and J by 4 bases, with 9 bases left in between.

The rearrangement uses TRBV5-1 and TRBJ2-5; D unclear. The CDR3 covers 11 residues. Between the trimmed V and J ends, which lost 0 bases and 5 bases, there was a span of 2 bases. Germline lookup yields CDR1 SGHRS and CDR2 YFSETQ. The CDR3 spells CASSLDETQYF. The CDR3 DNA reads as TGCGCCAGCAGCTTGGACGAGACCCAGTACTTC.

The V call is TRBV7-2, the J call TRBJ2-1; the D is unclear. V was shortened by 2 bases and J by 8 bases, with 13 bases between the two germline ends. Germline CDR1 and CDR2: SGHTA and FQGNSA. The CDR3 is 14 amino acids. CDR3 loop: CASSLPFKRYEQFF. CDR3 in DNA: TGTGCCAGCAGCTTACCCTTCAAAAGGTATGAGCAGTTCTTC.

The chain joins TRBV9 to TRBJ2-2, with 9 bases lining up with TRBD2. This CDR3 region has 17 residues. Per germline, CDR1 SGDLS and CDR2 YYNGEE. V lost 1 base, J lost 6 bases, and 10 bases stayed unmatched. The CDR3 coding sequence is TGTGCCAGCAGCGTAACCCCTCAGGGCGGGAGGGCCGGGGAGCTGTTTTTT. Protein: CASSVTPQGGRAGELFF. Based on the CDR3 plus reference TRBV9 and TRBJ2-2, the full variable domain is DSGVTQTPKHLITATGQRVTLRCSPRSGDLSVYWYQQSLDQGLQFLIQYYNGEERAKGNILERFSAQQFPDLHSELNLSSLELGDSALYFCASSVTPQGGRAGELFFGEGSRLTVL.

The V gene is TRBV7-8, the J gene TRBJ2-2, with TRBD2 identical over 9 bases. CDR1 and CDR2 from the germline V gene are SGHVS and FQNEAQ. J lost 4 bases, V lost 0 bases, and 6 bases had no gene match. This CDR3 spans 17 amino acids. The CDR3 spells CASSLAGGGASTGELFF. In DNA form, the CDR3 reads TGTGCCAGCAGCTTAGCGGGCGGGGGGGCCTCCACCGGGGAGCTGTTTTTT.

The CDR3 DNA reads as TGCGCCAGCAGCTTAGATGCGGGTCAACGAGATACGCAGTATTTT. Protein sequence: CASSLDAGQRDTQYF. This chain connects TRBV5-1 to TRBJ2-3; a possible D gene is TRBD2 (5 bases). V lost 2 bases to trimming and J lost 5 bases, with 15 bases between them. Germline CDR1 SGHRS, CDR2 YFSETQ. The CDR3 consists of 15 residues. The full variable domain, its missing parts supplied by reference TRBV5-1 and TRBJ2-3, is KAGVTQTPRYLIKTRGQQVTLSCSPISGHRSVSWYQQTPGQGLQFLFEYFSETQRNKGNFPGRFSGRQFSNSRSEMNVSTLELGDSALYLCASSLDAGQRDTQYFGPGTRLTVL.

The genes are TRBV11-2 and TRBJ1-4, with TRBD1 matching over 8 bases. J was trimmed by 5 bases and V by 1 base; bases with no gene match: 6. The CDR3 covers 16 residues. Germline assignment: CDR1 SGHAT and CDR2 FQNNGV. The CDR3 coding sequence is TGTGCCAGCAGCTTAGTGGGGGACAGGCGAAATGAAAAACTGTTTTTT. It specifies CASSLVGDRRNEKLFF.